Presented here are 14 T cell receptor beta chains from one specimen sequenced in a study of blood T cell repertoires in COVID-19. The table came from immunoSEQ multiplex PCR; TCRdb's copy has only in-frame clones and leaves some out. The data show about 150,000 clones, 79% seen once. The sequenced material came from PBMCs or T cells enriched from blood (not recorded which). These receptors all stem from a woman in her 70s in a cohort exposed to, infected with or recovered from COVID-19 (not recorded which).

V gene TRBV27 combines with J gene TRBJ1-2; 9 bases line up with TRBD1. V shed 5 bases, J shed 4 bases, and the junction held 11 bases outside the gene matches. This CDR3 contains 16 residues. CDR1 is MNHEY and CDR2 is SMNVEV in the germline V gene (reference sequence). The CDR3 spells CASSRDRASAFYGYTF. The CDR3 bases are TGTGCCAGCAGTAGGGACAGGGCCAGTGCCTTCTATGGCTACACCTTC.

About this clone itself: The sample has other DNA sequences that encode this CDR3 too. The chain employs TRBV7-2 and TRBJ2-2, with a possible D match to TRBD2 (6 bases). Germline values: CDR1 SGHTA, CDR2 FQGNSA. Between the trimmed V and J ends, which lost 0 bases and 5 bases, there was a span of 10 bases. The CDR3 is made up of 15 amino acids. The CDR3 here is CASSLAGAGTGELFF. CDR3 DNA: TGTGCCAGCAGCTTAGCGGGAGCGGGTACCGGGGAGCTGTTTTTT. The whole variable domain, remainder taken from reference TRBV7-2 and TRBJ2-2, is GAGVSQSPSNKVTEKGKDVELRCDPISGHTALYWYRQSLGQGLEFLIYFQGNSAPDKSGLPSDRFSAERTGGSVSTLTIQRTQQEDSAVYLCASSLAGAGTGELFFGEGSRLTVL.

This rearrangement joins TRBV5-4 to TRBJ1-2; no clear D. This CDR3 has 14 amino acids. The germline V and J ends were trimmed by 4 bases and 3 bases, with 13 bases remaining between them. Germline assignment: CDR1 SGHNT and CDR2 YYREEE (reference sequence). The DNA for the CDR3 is TGTGCCAGCAGCCTGGAAATGGACTACTATGGCTACACCTTC. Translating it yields CASSLEMDYYGYTF.

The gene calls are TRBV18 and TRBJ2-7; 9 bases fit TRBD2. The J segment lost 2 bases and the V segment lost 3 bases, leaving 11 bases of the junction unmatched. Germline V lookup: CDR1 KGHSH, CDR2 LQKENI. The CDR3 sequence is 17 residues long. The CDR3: CASSPSRVAGGPYEQYF. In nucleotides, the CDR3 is TGTGCCAGCTCACCTTCGCGGGTGGCGGGAGGGCCCTACGAGCAGTACTTC.

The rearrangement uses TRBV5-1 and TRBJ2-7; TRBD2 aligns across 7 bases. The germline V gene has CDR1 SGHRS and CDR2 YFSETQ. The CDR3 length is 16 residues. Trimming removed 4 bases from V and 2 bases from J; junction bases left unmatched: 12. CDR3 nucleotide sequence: TGCGCCAGCAGCCGCGGGGGAGTAGTCTCGGCCTACGAGCAGTACTTC. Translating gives CASSRGGVVSAYEQYF.

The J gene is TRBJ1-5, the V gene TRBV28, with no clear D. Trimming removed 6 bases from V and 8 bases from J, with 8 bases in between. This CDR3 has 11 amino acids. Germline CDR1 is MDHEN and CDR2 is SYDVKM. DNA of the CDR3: TGTGCCAGCAGCCGTCGGGAGCCCCAGCATTTT. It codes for CASSRREPQHF.

DNA for the CDR3: TGTGCCAGCAGTAAGACAGGAGTCACAGATACGCAGTATTTT. It translates to CASSKTGVTDTQYF. J is TRBJ2-3 and V is TRBV28; D is possibly TRBD1 (6 bases). Trimming cost V 5 bases and J 2 bases, with 11 bases left between them. Per germline, CDR1 MDHEN and CDR2 SYDVKM. The CDR3 spans 14 residues. The full variable domain, with the rest looked up from reference TRBV28 and TRBJ2-3, is DVKVTQSSRYLVKRTGEKVFLECVQDMDHENMFWYRQDPGLGLRLIYFSYDVKMKEKGDIPEGYSVSREKKERFSLILESASTNQTSMYLCASSKTGVTDTQYFGPGTRLTVL.

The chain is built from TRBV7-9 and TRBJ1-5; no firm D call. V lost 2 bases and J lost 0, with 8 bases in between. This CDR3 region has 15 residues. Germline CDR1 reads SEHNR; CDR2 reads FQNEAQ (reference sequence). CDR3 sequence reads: CASSLSADSNQPQHF. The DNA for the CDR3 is TGTGCCAGCAGCTTATCGGCGGATAGCAATCAGCCCCAGCATTTT.

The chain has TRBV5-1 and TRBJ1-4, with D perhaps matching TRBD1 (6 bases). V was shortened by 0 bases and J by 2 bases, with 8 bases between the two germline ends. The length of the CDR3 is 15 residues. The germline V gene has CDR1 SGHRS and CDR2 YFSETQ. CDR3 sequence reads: CASSLGGHTNEKLFF. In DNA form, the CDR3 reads TGCGCCAGCAGCTTGGGGGGGCACACTAATGAAAAACTGTTTTTT.

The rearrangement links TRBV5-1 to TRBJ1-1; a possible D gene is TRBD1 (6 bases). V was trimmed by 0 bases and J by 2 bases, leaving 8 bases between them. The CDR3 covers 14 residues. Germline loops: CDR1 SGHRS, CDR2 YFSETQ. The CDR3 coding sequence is TGCGCCAGCAGCTTGGACAGGGTCAACACTGAAGCTTTCTTT. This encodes CASSLDRVNTEAFF. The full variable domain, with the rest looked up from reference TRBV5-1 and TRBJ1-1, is KAGVTQTPRYLIKTRGQQVTLSCSPISGHRSVSWYQQTPGQGLQFLFEYFSETQRNKGNFPGRFSGRQFSNSRSEMNVSTLELGDSALYLCASSLDRVNTEAFFGQGTRLTVV.

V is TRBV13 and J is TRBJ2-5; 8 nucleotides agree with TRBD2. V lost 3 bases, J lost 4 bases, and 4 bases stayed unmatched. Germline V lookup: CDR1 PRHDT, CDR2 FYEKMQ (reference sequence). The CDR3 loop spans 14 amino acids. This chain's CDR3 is CASSFRGLGETQYF. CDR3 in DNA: TGTGCCAGCAGCTTTAGGGGACTAGGAGAGACCCAGTACTTC.

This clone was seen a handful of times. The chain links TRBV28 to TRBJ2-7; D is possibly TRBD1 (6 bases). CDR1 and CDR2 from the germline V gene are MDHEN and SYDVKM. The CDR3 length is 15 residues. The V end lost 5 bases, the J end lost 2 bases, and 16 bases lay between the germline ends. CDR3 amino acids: CASSGTGSPPYEQYF. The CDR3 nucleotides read TGTGCCAGCAGTGGCACAGGGTCCCCCCCCTACGAGCAGTACTTC.

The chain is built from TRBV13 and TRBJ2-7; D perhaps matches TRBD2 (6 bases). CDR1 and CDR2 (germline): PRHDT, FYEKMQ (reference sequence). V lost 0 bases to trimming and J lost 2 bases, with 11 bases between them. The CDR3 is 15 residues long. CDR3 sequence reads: CASSLGTSLAYEQYF. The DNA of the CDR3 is TGTGCCAGCAGCTTAGGGACTAGTCTAGCCTACGAGCAGTACTTC.

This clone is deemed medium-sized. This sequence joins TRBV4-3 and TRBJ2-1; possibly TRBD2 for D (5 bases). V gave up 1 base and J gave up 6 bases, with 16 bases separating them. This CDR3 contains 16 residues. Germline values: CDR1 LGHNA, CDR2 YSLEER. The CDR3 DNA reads TGCGCCAGCAGCCAAGTTGTCGGGGTCTTGGGCAATGAGCAGTTCTTC. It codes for CASSQVVGVLGNEQFF.